One and the same sample provided the 26 T cell receptor beta chains below, sequenced in a study of spatial heterogeneity in lung cancer. TCRdb fed the 5' RACE reads into MiXCR, producing one record per CDR3 protein. The table includes about 29,000 distinct CDR3 sequences, around 9.2% detected once. Regarding time point: sample taken at primary tumor resection. The study sequenced unsorted whole RNA from tumor, nontumor lung or frozen PBMC. This specimen was PBMCs, taken at surgery. The receptors shown here come from a female donor with early-stage non-small cell lung cancer.

This clonotype was seen many times. The chain joins TRBV20-1 to TRBJ2-3; TRBD2 agrees at 13 bases. The CDR3 has 17 amino acids. The V and J ends lost 6 bases and 6 bases, in that order; junction bases with no gene match: 15. Germline CDR1 is DFQATT and CDR2 is SNEGSKA (reference sequence). The CDR3 sequence is CSATGLAGAGLSDTQYF. The CDR3 DNA reads TGCAGTGCCACCGGACTAGCGGGAGCAGGCCTTAGCGATACGCAGTATTTT.

This clonotype was counted many times. V usage is TRBV12-5 and J usage is TRBJ2-7; 7 bases map to TRBD1. With V trimmed by 2 bases and J by 3 bases, 4 bases remained unmatched. CDR1 is LGHNT and CDR2 is FRNRAP in the germline V gene. This CDR3 is built from 14 residues. The CDR3 DNA reads as TGTGCTAGTGGTTTGCCGGGACAGTTCTACGAGCAGTACTTC. Translation gives CASGLPGQFYEQYF.

This clonotype was counted only a few times. The chain joins TRBV18 to TRBJ1-3; 9 bases line up with TRBD1. The CDR3 sequence is 14 residues long. The V gene's germline CDR1 is KGHSH and CDR2 LQKENI. The V segment lost 4 bases and the J segment 6 bases; nucleotides outside the gene matches: 4. CDR3 residues: CASSQGQGINTIYF. The CDR3 coding sequence is TGTGCCAGCTCACAAGGACAGGGGATAAACACCATATATTTT.

There are many counts of this clonotype. The V and J genes are TRBV7-9 and TRBJ2-5, with TRBD2 matching over 11 bases. V shed 5 bases and J 9 bases; nucleotides not matched to a gene: 11. Looked up from germline, CDR1 is SEHNR and CDR2 is FQNEAQ (reference sequence). The CDR3 spans 15 residues. CDR3 DNA sequence: TGTGCCAGCAGCCCGGGGACTAGCGGCCAGATGTCCCAGTACTTC. The encoded protein is CASSPGTSGQMSQYF.

About this clonotype itself: A read error may explain this, as a much larger clone is one base away. This chain connects TRBV20-1 to TRBJ2-2; 11 bases fit TRBD2. The germline gives CDR1 DFQATT, CDR2 SNEGSKA (reference sequence). V lost 1 base, J lost 7 bases, and 8 bases stayed unmatched. The CDR3 is made up of 16 amino acids. This CDR3 reads CSARVETSGIGGELFF. In nucleotides, the CDR3 is TGCAGTGCTAGAGTCGAGACTAGCGGGATTGGCGGGGAGCTGTTTTTT.

This clonotype has at least ten counts. The chain couples TRBV20-1 to TRBJ2-2; 9 nucleotides match TRBD2. Unmatched junction bases numbered 5, after V lost 3 bases and J lost 0 bases. The germline V gene encodes CDR1 DFQATT and CDR2 SNEGSKA (reference sequence). The CDR3 spans 16 residues. The CDR3 is CSASRLAEANTGELFF. The DNA for the CDR3 is TGCAGTGCTAGCAGACTAGCGGAGGCGAACACCGGGGAGCTGTTTTTT.

Details on this clonotype: This may be a read error: a much more frequent sequence differs by one nucleotide. The chain recombines TRBV25-1 with TRBJ2-5; tentatively, D is TRBD2 (6 bases). The germline CDR1 and CDR2 sequences are MGHDK and SYGVNS. The CDR3 spans 12 residues. The CDR3 DNA reads as TGTGGCAGCAGAGGTGGGGGGGAGACCCAGTACTTC. Translation: CGSRGGGETQYF.

The chain has TRBV12-3 or TRBV12-4 and TRBJ2-7; 8 positions agree with TRBD2. V dropped 0 bases and J dropped 0; count of bases not matched to a gene: 4. The CDR3 consists of 16 residues. The CDR3 coding sequence is TGTGCCAGCAGTTTAGCGATAGCGGGGAGCTCCTACGAGCAGTACTTC. Translated: CASSLAIAGSSYEQYF.

Worth noting for this clonotype: An end of the junction does not agree with germline; a read error may underlie this. The gene calls are TRBV28 and TRBJ2-7; D remains unclear. The CDR3 loop spans 10 amino acids. Germline V gene data show CDR1 as MDHEN and CDR2 as SYDVKM. The CDR3: CSTSNYGQYF. Written as DNA, the CDR3 is TGTTCCACCAGTAACTACGGGCAGTACTTC.

The chain carries TRBV20-1 and TRBJ1-5; D unresolved. V was clipped by 2 bases and J by 1 base, with 15 bases between them. The CDR3 sequence is 16 residues long. Looked up from germline, CDR1 is DFQATT and CDR2 is SNEGSKA (reference sequence). The CDR3 DNA sequence: TGCAGTGCTAGACAGCCGGGGATAGGAAGCAATCAGCCCCAGCATTTT. Protein sequence: CSARQPGIGSNQPQHF.

The V call is TRBV20-1, the J call TRBJ1-3; D remains unclear. The CDR3 has 16 amino acids. V shed 0 bases and J shed 2 bases, with 14 bases lying between them. The germline gives CDR1 DFQATT, CDR2 SNEGSKA (reference sequence). The DNA of the CDR3 is TGCAGTGCTAGAGAGTTGGGGAATAGGGCTGGAAACACCATATATTTT. Its translation is CSARELGNRAGNTIYF.

This clonotype has ten or more counts. The chain links TRBV9 to TRBJ2-2; TRBD1 might be the D (5 bases). Germline lookup yields CDR1 SGDLS and CDR2 YYNGEE. V was pared by 0 bases and J by 0 bases, with 9 bases between. The CDR3 consists of 16 residues. CDR3: CASSVGWTSNTGELFF. DNA of the CDR3: TGTGCCAGCAGCGTAGGTTGGACATCGAACACCGGGGAGCTGTTTTTT. Supplemented by reference TRBV9 and TRBJ2-2, the full variable domain reads DSGVTQTPKHLITATGQRVTLRCSPRSGDLSVYWYQQSLDQGLQFLIQYYNGEERAKGNILERFSAQQFPDLHSELNLSSLELGDSALYFCASSVGWTSNTGELFFGEGSRLTVL.

This clonotype was counted at least ten times. The chain joins TRBV15 to TRBJ2-5, with 13 bases lining up with TRBD2. Looked up from germline, CDR1 is LNHNV and CDR2 is YYDKDF (reference sequence). V trimming: 1 base; J trimming: 2 bases; junction bases outside the gene matches: 7. The CDR3 is 18 residues long. The CDR3 region has the DNA TGTGCCACCAGCAGAGTCGGGACTAGCGGGAAAACACAAGAGACCCAGTACTTC. This encodes CATSRVGTSGKTQETQYF.

This clonotype was observed at least ten times. The chain is built from TRBV12-5 and TRBJ2-1; TRBD2 matches at 8 bases. The CDR3 extends over 13 amino acids. The V segment lost 8 bases and the J segment 0 bases; nucleotides outside the gene matches: 0. CDR1 and CDR2 (germline): LGHNT, FRNRAP. The CDR3 coding sequence is TGTGCTAGTAGCGGGAGCTCCTACAATGAGCAGTTCTTC. It translates to CASSGSSYNEQFF.

The chain is built from TRBV19 and TRBJ1-3; no clear D. The CDR3 has 16 amino acids. Germline lookup yields CDR1 LNHDA and CDR2 SQIVND (reference sequence). V lost 6 bases, J lost 0 bases, and 15 bases lay in between. The CDR3 loop reads CASRTGSRSSGNTIYF. The DNA of the CDR3 is TGTGCCAGTAGAACCGGGTCTCGAAGCTCTGGAAACACCATATATTTT. Filled out from reference TRBV19 and TRBJ1-3, the complete variable domain reads DGGITQSPKYLFRKEGQNVTLSCEQNLNHDAMYWYRQDPGQGLRLIYYSQIVNDFQKGDIAEGYSVSREKKESFPLTVTSAQKNPTAFYLCASRTGSRSSGNTIYFGEGSWLTVV.

The V gene is TRBV25-1, the J gene TRBJ2-2; 10 bases are shared with TRBD2. V was clipped by 2 bases and J by 6 bases; unmatched bases: 6. The germline V gene has CDR1 MGHDK and CDR2 SYGVNS. The CDR3 sequence is 16 residues long. The CDR3 coding sequence is TGTGCCAGCAGTGAACTTAGCGGGAGGTTCGCCGGGGAGCTGTTTTTT. The encoded protein is CASSELSGRFAGELFF. The variable domain in full, completed from reference TRBV25-1 and TRBJ2-2, reads EADIYQTPRYLVIGTGKKITLECSQTMGHDKMYWYQQDPGMELHLIHYSYGVNSTEKGDLSSESTVSRIRTEHFPLTLESARPSHTSQYLCASSELSGRFAGELFFGEGSRLTVL.

In this sample, this clonotype turned up many times. The rearrangement links TRBV11-3 to TRBJ2-6; D uncertain. V was pared by 3 bases and J by 1 base, with 1 base between. This CDR3 has 13 amino acids. CDR1 and CDR2 (germline): SGHNT, YENEEA. The CDR3 loop is CASSFSGANVLTF. Here the CDR3 DNA reads TGTGCCAGCAGCTTTTCTGGGGCCAACGTCCTGACTTTC.

This clonotype was observed a handful of times. V and J are TRBV7-3 and TRBJ2-3, with TRBD2 as a possible D gene (5 bases). Trimming removed 5 bases from V and 1 base from J, with 16 bases in between. Germline CDR1 and CDR2: SGHTA and FQGTGA. The CDR3 contains 16 residues. The CDR3 loop reads CASSPGIDGRTDTQYF. CDR3 DNA sequence: TGTGCCAGCAGCCCCGGGATCGACGGACGCACAGATACGCAGTATTTT.

This clonotype was counted many times. This chain connects TRBV11-3 to TRBJ2-1; D is perhaps TRBD2 (5 bases). V was shortened by 4 bases and J by 8 bases, with 21 bases between the two germline ends. The CDR3 length is 16 residues. The germline V gene encodes CDR1 SGHNT and CDR2 YENEEA. CDR3 sequence (DNA): TGTGCCAGCAGCTCCCCGGGCACCCGGGGTGTCCATGAGCAGTTCTTC. Translated: CASSSPGTRGVHEQFF.

This clonotype was observed at least ten times. The V gene is TRBV9, the J gene TRBJ2-3, with no clear D. This CDR3 contains 15 residues. From germline, CDR1 is SGDLS and CDR2 YYNGEE. V dropped 0 bases and J dropped 4 bases, with 12 bases sitting between them. In DNA, the CDR3 is TGTGCCAGCAGCGTAGGAGCACTTTATCCAGATACGCAGTATTTT. This sequence encodes CASSVGALYPDTQYF.

The sample holds many counts of this clonotype. The chain recombines TRBV15 with TRBJ2-1; unclear D gene. Per the germline V gene, CDR1 is LNHNV and CDR2 is YYDKDF (reference sequence). Between the trimmed V and J ends, which lost 3 bases and 10 bases, there was a span of 13 bases. The CDR3 length is 13 residues. The chain's CDR3 is CATSRGSGREQFF. CDR3 DNA sequence: TGTGCCACCAGCAGGGGTAGTGGCAGAGAGCAGTTCTTC.

This clonotype was picked up a small number of times. The V and J genes are TRBV5-1 and TRBJ2-5; tentative D call: TRBD1 (6 bases). V was shortened by 5 bases and J by 4 bases, with 15 bases between the two germline ends. The CDR3 contains 14 residues. Germline V CDR1 and CDR2: SGHRS, YFSETQ. The CDR3 spells CASSLTGPGETQYF. The CDR3 DNA reads TGCGCCAGCAGTCTTACAGGGCCAGGAGAGACCCAGTACTTC.

This clonotype appeared many times. The rearrangement joins TRBV6-2 or TRBV6-3 to TRBJ2-2; D unresolved. Germline lookup yields CDR1 MNHEY and CDR2 SVGEGT. V lost 0 bases, J lost 1 base, and 12 bases lay in between. The CDR3 runs 17 residues. CDR3 region: CASSYSIHIGNTGELFF. The CDR3 nucleotides are TGTGCCAGCAGTTACTCGATTCACATCGGGAACACCGGGGAGCTGTTTTTT.

This clonotype came up a few times. J is TRBJ2-2 and V is TRBV6-2 or TRBV6-3; TRBD1 agrees at 7 bases. CDR3 length: 17 residues. Per germline, CDR1 MNHEY and CDR2 SVGEGT. J was trimmed by 0 bases and V by 2 bases; bases with no gene match: 6. The CDR3 region is CASSYPRTGPNTGELFF. The CDR3 nucleotides read TGTGCCAGCAGTTACCCCCGGACAGGCCCGAACACCGGGGAGCTGTTTTTT.

At least ten counts were recorded for this clonotype. The chain uses TRBV4-1 and TRBJ1-6, with 9 bases matching TRBD1. The trim removed 4 bases at V and 8 bases at J, leaving 3 bases unmatched. Germline V lookup: CDR1 MGHRA, CDR2 YSYEKL. The CDR3 runs to 14 residues. Written as DNA, the CDR3 is TGCGCCAGCAGCCTGGGACAGGGTTATTCACCCCTCCACTTT. Its translation: CASSLGQGYSPLHF.

The sample holds many counts of this clonotype. The rearrangement uses TRBV27 and TRBJ1-1, with D hard to call. This CDR3 region has 15 residues. Germline CDR1 reads MNHEY; CDR2 reads SMNVEV (reference sequence). Trimming took off 6 bases at V and 0 bases at J, with 14 bases between the two ends. This CDR3 is CASRNSPPLNTEAFF. CDR3 DNA sequence: TGTGCCAGCAGGAACAGTCCACCTTTGAACACTGAAGCTTTCTTT.